The rows below give T cell receptor beta chains drawn from one sample of a study of identifying expanded T cells in peripheral blood. TCRdb's copy holds only in-frame clones and misses some; the assay was immunoSEQ multiplex PCR. The sample holds about 80,000 clones; about four fifths are singletons and the top ten take about 19%. The sample consisted of blood. These receptors all stem from a person aged 18 to 75 in good health. The CDR3 runs from the conserved cysteine through the conserved F or W. The D gene is left open where the match is weak. Only some rows state a clone size, as once, few, many or a class for expanded clones.

d_call: .; clone_size: few; v_call: TRBV2; j_call: TRBJ1-2; cdr3_nt: TGTGCCAGCAGCCTCGAGCAATGGGGCTACACCTTC; cdr3_aa: CASSLEQWGYTF
d_call: .; clone_size: .; v_call: TRBV9; j_call: TRBJ1-1; cdr3_nt: TGTGCCAGCAGCGTAGAGGGGGTTGGGAACACTGAAGCTTTCTTT; cdr3_aa: CASSVEGVGNTEAFF
d_call: .; clone_size: .; v_call: TRBV7-2; j_call: TRBJ1-1; cdr3_nt: TGTGCCAGCAGCTTAGTCGACGGCACCGATAGATTTTACACTGAAGCTTTCTTT; cdr3_aa: CASSLVDGTDRFYTEAFF
d_call: .; clone_size: .; v_call: TRBV27; j_call: TRBJ1-4; cdr3_nt: TGTGCCAGCAGTTTAAACGGGGGCATGTATGAAAAACTGTTTTTT; cdr3_aa: CASSLNGGMYEKLFF
d_call: .; clone_size: .; v_call: TRBV7-2; j_call: TRBJ2-3; cdr3_nt: TGTGCCAGCAGCTTAGTGGAGGGAATCACAGATACGCAGTATTTT; cdr3_aa: CASSLVEGITDTQYF
d_call: TRBD1; clone_size: .; v_call: TRBV28; j_call: TRBJ1-2; cdr3_nt: TGTGCCAGCAGTACAGGGACAGGGTTTATCTATGGCTACACCTTC; cdr3_aa: CASSTGTGFIYGYTF
d_call: TRBD2; clone_size: .; v_call: TRBV30; j_call: TRBJ2-1; cdr3_nt: TGTGCCTGGAATATGGCATTAGCGGGAGGAGGCAATGAGCAGTTCTTC; cdr3_aa: CAWNMALAGGGNEQFF
d_call: TRBD1; clone_size: .; v_call: TRBV5-6; j_call: TRBJ2-3; cdr3_nt: TGTGCCAGCCTCGACAGGGGGGGTAGCACAGATACGCAGTATTTT; cdr3_aa: CASLDRGGSTDTQYF
d_call: .; clone_size: .; v_call: TRBV9; j_call: TRBJ2-7; cdr3_nt: TGTGCCAGCAGCGTAGGAGGGGAAGACTACGAGCAGTACTTC; cdr3_aa: CASSVGGEDYEQYF
d_call: .; clone_size: .; v_call: TRBV7-7; j_call: TRBJ2-7; cdr3_nt: TGTGCTAGCAGCTCTAGCCTCGACAGCTACGAGCAGTACTTC; cdr3_aa: CASSSSLDSYEQYF
d_call: .; clone_size: .; v_call: TRBV28; j_call: TRBJ2-6; cdr3_nt: TGTGCCAGCAGTGCCCCGGGACAAATCTCTGGGGCCAACGTCCTGACTTTC; cdr3_aa: CASSAPGQISGANVLTF
d_call: .; clone_size: .; v_call: TRBV7-9; j_call: TRBJ1-3; cdr3_nt: TGTGCCAGCAGCTTAATGGGAGCTGGAAACACCATATATTTT; cdr3_aa: CASSLMGAGNTIYF
d_call: .; clone_size: .; v_call: TRBV21-1; j_call: TRBJ1-4; cdr3_nt: TGTGCCAGCAGCAAAGGAGGCACAACTAATGAAAAACTGTTTTTT; cdr3_aa: CASSKGGTTNEKLFF
d_call: .; clone_size: .; v_call: TRBV14; j_call: TRBJ1-2; cdr3_nt: TGTGCCAGCAGCCCCCGGTCGAGCTACTTCTATGGCTACACCTTC; cdr3_aa: CASSPRSSYFYGYTF
d_call: .; clone_size: .; v_call: TRBV7-2; j_call: TRBJ1-1; cdr3_nt: TGTGCCAGCAGCTTAAACAGGGACACTGAAGCTTTCTTT; cdr3_aa: CASSLNRDTEAFF
d_call: .; clone_size: .; v_call: TRBV9; j_call: TRBJ1-1; cdr3_nt: TGTGCCAGCAGCGTAGGTATTATGGGTACGGACACTGAAGCTTTCTTT; cdr3_aa: CASSVGIMGTDTEAFF
d_call: .; clone_size: .; v_call: TRBV5-1; j_call: TRBJ1-1; cdr3_nt: TGCGCCAGCAGCCTCCAGCCCGTTGCTGAAGCTTTCTTT; cdr3_aa: CASSLQPVAEAFF
d_call: TRBD2; clone_size: once; v_call: TRBV7-8; j_call: TRBJ2-2; cdr3_nt: TGTGCCAGCAGCAGGGCGGGACTAGCGGGGGTCACCGGGGAGCTGTTTTTT; cdr3_aa: CASSRAGLAGVTGELFF
d_call: .; clone_size: .; v_call: TRBV29-1; j_call: TRBJ2-1; cdr3_nt: TGCAGCGTTGTTTTCCGGAGCTCCTACAATGAGCAGTTCTTC; cdr3_aa: CSVVFRSSYNEQFF
d_call: .; clone_size: few; v_call: TRBV10-2; j_call: TRBJ2-2; cdr3_nt: TGCGCCAGCAGTGAAAGACTAGCCGGGGAGCTGTTTTTT; cdr3_aa: CASSERLAGELFF
d_call: TRBD2; clone_size: .; v_call: TRBV19; j_call: TRBJ2-2; cdr3_nt: TGTGCCAGTAGAGGGACTAGCGGGAGAGGTTCCGGGGAGCTGTTTTTT; cdr3_aa: CASRGTSGRGSGELFF
d_call: .; clone_size: .; v_call: TRBV5-8; j_call: TRBJ1-4; cdr3_nt: TGTGCCAGCAGATCCCGACAGTTGGGTGAAAAACTGTTTTTT; cdr3_aa: CASRSRQLGEKLFF
d_call: .; clone_size: .; v_call: TRBV27; j_call: TRBJ2-1; cdr3_nt: TGTGCCAGCAGCCCCAGGGACGGGCAGTACAATGAGCAGTTCTTC; cdr3_aa: CASSPRDGQYNEQFF
d_call: TRBD2; clone_size: .; v_call: TRBV23-1; j_call: TRBJ2-2; cdr3_nt: TGCGCCAGCAGTCCTGGACTAGCGGGAGGGGTCGACACCGGGGAGCTGTTTTTT; cdr3_aa: CASSPGLAGGVDTGELFF
d_call: TRBD1; clone_size: .; v_call: TRBV7-3; j_call: TRBJ2-7; cdr3_nt: TGTGCCAGCAGCGGAGGACAGGGTCCCTACGAGCAGTACTTC; cdr3_aa: CASSGGQGPYEQYF
d_call: .; clone_size: .; v_call: TRBV30; j_call: TRBJ2-1; cdr3_nt: TGTGCCTGGAGTGGGGGAGCGGGTAACAATGAGCAGTTCTTC; cdr3_aa: CAWSGGAGNNEQFF
d_call: TRBD1; clone_size: once; v_call: TRBV28; j_call: TRBJ2-7; cdr3_nt: TGTGCCAGCAGTTTTCCAGACAGGGGAACCTACGAGCAGTACTTC; cdr3_aa: CASSFPDRGTYEQYF
d_call: .; clone_size: .; v_call: TRBV6-4; j_call: TRBJ1-1; cdr3_nt: TGTGCCAGCAGTGACTCGAGCCGGAACACTGAAGCTTTCTTT; cdr3_aa: CASSDSSRNTEAFF
d_call: .; clone_size: .; v_call: TRBV7-9; j_call: TRBJ2-5; cdr3_nt: TGTGCCAGCAGCCCTCAGGGGCTCCAAGAGACCCAGTACTTC; cdr3_aa: CASSPQGLQETQYF
d_call: .; clone_size: .; v_call: TRBV28; j_call: TRBJ1-5; cdr3_nt: TGTGCCAGCACCCCGGGGGCCGGGAGTGAACGGCCCCAGCATTTT; cdr3_aa: CASTPGAGSERPQHF
d_call: .; clone_size: .; v_call: TRBV2; j_call: TRBJ1-3; cdr3_nt: TGTGCCAGCAGCATAGGGAGCTCTGGAAACACCATATATTTT; cdr3_aa: CASSIGSSGNTIYF
d_call: TRBD2; clone_size: .; v_call: TRBV19; j_call: TRBJ2-1; cdr3_nt: TGTGCCAGTAGCTTCTATAGCGGGAGCTACAATGAGCAGTTCTTC; cdr3_aa: CASSFYSGSYNEQFF
d_call: TRBD2; clone_size: .; v_call: TRBV4-1; j_call: TRBJ2-7; cdr3_nt: TGCGCCAGCAGCCGACTAGCGGGAGGGGACAACGAGCAGTACTTC; cdr3_aa: CASSRLAGGDNEQYF
d_call: TRBD1; clone_size: .; v_call: TRBV4-1; j_call: TRBJ2-4; cdr3_nt: TGCGCCAGCAGCCAAAATGACAGGGCGGTAAACATTCAGTACTTC; cdr3_aa: CASSQNDRAVNIQYF
d_call: TRBD2; clone_size: .; v_call: TRBV7-2; j_call: TRBJ2-3; cdr3_nt: TGTGCCAGCAGCTTAGTTCCGGGAGGCGCCCCAGATACGCAGTATTTT; cdr3_aa: CASSLVPGGAPDTQYF
d_call: .; clone_size: medium-sized; v_call: TRBV29-1; j_call: TRBJ1-1; cdr3_nt: TGCAGCGTTGAAGAGGGTGGGCGATCTTTCTTT; cdr3_aa: CSVEEGGRSFF
d_call: .; clone_size: .; v_call: TRBV7-9; j_call: TRBJ1-4; cdr3_nt: TGTGCCAGCCCTGAAAAACTGTTTTTT; cdr3_aa: CASPEKLFF
d_call: TRBD2; clone_size: .; v_call: TRBV9; j_call: TRBJ2-1; cdr3_nt: TGTGCCAGCAGCGTACGGGGGGAGCCCTACAATGAGCAGTTCTTC; cdr3_aa: CASSVRGEPYNEQFF
d_call: TRBD2; clone_size: .; v_call: TRBV6-5; j_call: TRBJ2-7; cdr3_nt: TGTGCCAGCAGTCAGACTAGCGGGAGAGGGTACGAGCAGTACTTC; cdr3_aa: CASSQTSGRGYEQYF
d_call: TRBD2; clone_size: .; v_call: TRBV28; j_call: TRBJ2-5; cdr3_nt: TGTGCCAGCAGGGGGGGATTCGGAGCGTCGAGCGGGAGTGGTCCCAGAGAGACCCAGTACTTC; cdr3_aa: CASRGGFGASSGSGPRETQYF
d_call: .; clone_size: few; v_call: TRBV28; j_call: TRBJ1-1; cdr3_nt: TGTGCCAGCAGTTTATTCAACACTGAAGCTTTCTTT; cdr3_aa: CASSLFNTEAFF
d_call: .; clone_size: .; v_call: TRBV7-2; j_call: TRBJ1-5; cdr3_nt: TGTGCCAGCAGCTTAGTCGAGGGGATACGTCAGCCCCAGCATTTT; cdr3_aa: CASSLVEGIRQPQHF
d_call: .; clone_size: .; v_call: TRBV27; j_call: TRBJ2-3; cdr3_nt: TGTGCCAGCAGTCCCATAGCGCTTACTACAGATACGCAGTATTTT; cdr3_aa: CASSPIALTTDTQYF
d_call: .; clone_size: .; v_call: TRBV7-3; j_call: TRBJ2-3; cdr3_nt: TGTGCCAGCAGCCAATTCACAGATACGCAGTATTTT; cdr3_aa: CASSQFTDTQYF
d_call: .; clone_size: many; v_call: TRBV27; j_call: TRBJ2-7; cdr3_nt: TGTGCCAGCAATGGGGTGAGCTCCTACGAGCAGTACTTC; cdr3_aa: CASNGVSSYEQYF
d_call: .; clone_size: .; v_call: TRBV28; j_call: TRBJ1-5; cdr3_nt: TGTGCCAGCAGTCTGACCTGGTGGGGAGTTAATCAGCCCCAGCATTTT; cdr3_aa: CASSLTWWGVNQPQHF
d_call: .; clone_size: .; v_call: TRBV5-4; j_call: TRBJ1-5; cdr3_nt: TGTGCCAGCAGCTTGATCGGTAGCAATCAGCCCCAGCATTTT; cdr3_aa: CASSLIGSNQPQHF
d_call: .; clone_size: .; v_call: TRBV5-4; j_call: TRBJ1-2; cdr3_nt: TGTGCCAGCAGCTTGGACTCTGGGGGCTACACCTTC; cdr3_aa: CASSLDSGGYTF
d_call: TRBD1; clone_size: .; v_call: TRBV4-1; j_call: TRBJ1-4; cdr3_nt: TGCGCCAGCAGCCAACAGGACAGGGGGCTTGAAAAACTGTTTTTT; cdr3_aa: CASSQQDRGLEKLFF
d_call: .; clone_size: .; v_call: TRBV7-2; j_call: TRBJ1-1; cdr3_nt: TGTGCCAGCAGCTTAATGGGGGCCATGAACACTGAAGCTTTCTTT; cdr3_aa: CASSLMGAMNTEAFF